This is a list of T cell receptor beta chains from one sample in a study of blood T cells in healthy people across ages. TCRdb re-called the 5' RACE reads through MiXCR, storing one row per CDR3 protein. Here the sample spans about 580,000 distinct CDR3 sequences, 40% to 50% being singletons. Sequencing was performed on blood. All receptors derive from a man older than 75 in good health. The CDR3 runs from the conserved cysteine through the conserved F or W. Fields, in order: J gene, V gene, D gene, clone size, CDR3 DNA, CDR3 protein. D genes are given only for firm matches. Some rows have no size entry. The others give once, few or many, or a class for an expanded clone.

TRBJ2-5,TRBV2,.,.,TGTGCCAGCGAACGGTCTCGAATGGGTGAGCAGTACTTC,CASERSRMGEQYF
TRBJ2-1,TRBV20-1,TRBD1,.,TGCAGTGCTAGTCCGAGGGACAGAGGTTACAATGAGCAGTTCTTC,CSASPRDRGYNEQFF
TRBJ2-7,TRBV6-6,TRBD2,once,TGTGCCATCAGTGAGCAGCGGGAGGGTTGGGGCGAGCAGTACTTC,CAISEQREGWGEQYF
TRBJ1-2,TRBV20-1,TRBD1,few,TGCAGTGCATCCGGGACAGGGACAAGGAGGATCTATGGCTACACCTTC,CSASGTGTRRIYGYTF
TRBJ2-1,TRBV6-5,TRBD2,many,TGTGCCATCGGGACTAGCGGTCACAATGAGCAGTTCTTC,CAIGTSGHNEQFF
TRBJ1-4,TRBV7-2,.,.,TGTGCCAGCAGCGGGGAAGTACGGGGGAAACTGTTTTTT,CASSGEVRGKLFF
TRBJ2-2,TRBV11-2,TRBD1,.,TGTGCCAGCAGCCGTGACAGGGCCCTACCCGAGAACACCGGGGAGCTGTTTTTT,CASSRDRALPENTGELFF
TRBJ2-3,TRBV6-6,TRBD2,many,TGTGCCAGCACCTTGGGAGGGGCACCCGATACGCAGTATTTT,CASTLGGAPDTQYF
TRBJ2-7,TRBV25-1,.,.,TGTGCCAGCACCGAAGGGTCAGGGAGCGAGCAGTACTTC,CASTEGSGSEQYF
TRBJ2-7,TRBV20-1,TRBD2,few,TGCAGTGCTAGGGGGGGACTAGCGGCTTCCTACGAGCAGTACTTC,CSARGGLAASYEQYF
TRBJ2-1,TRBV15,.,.,TGTGCCACCAGCAGAGGACTGGCCGACGATGAGCAGTTCTTC,CATSRGLADDEQFF
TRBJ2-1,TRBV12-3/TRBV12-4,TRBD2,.,TGTGCCAGCAGTTTCGGAAGCGGGGTATACAATGAGCAGTTCTTC,CASSFGSGVYNEQFF
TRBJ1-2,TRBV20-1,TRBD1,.,TGCAGTGCCATGACGGGACAGGCCAGCTATGGCTACACCTTC,CSAMTGQASYGYTF
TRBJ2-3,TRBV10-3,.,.,TGTGCCATCAGTGAAGGGGGGCAGGGGTCAACAGATACGCAGTATTTT,CAISEGGQGSTDTQYF
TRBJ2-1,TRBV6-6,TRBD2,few,TGTGCCAGTGCCCTCGAGCGGGGGGGCGGGCGTGAGCAGTTCTTC,CASALERGGGREQFF
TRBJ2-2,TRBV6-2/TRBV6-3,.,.,TGTGCCAGCAGTTATCCGGGTCTCTTGAATCCCACCGGGGAGCTGTTTTTT,CASSYPGLLNPTGELFF
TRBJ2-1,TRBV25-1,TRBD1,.,TGTGCCAGCCAACCCGGGACAGGGTCGACCCAGTTCTTC,CASQPGTGSTQFF
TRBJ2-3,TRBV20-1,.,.,TGCAGTGCTTCCGGGCCCCGGGGACGGACAGATACGCAGTATTTT,CSASGPRGRTDTQYF
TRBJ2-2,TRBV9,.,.,TGTGCCAGCAGCGGGGAGACTATTCGCACCGGGGAGCTGTTTTTT,CASSGETIRTGELFF
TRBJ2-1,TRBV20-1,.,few,TGCAGTGCTAGAGACTCAACCGAAGCATCCTACAATGAGCAGTTCTTC,CSARDSTEASYNEQFF
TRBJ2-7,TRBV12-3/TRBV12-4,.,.,TGTGCCAGCAGTTTGAGGGCAGGCCATAGGGAGCAGTACTTC,CASSLRAGHREQYF
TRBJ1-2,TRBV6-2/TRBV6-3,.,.,TGTGCCAGCAAACAAGCCGGGAACCTCAACTATGGCTACACCTTC,CASKQAGNLNYGYTF
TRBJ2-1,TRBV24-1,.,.,TGTGCCACCAGTGGGCGGGTGAACAATGAGCAGTTCTTC,CATSGRVNNEQFF
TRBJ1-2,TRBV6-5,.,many,TGTGCCAGCAGTGTGGCCGGGACCCCCGCCCTAGGCTACACCTTC,CASSVAGTPALGYTF
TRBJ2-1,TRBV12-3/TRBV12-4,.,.,TGTGCCAGCAGTTTAGGGGGAGAAAGCTCCTACAATGAGCAGTTCTTC,CASSLGGESSYNEQFF
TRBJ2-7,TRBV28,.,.,TGTGCCAGCAGTTCCCTTCTTTCAGGGCGGAGTACCTACGAGCAGTACTTC,CASSSLLSGRSTYEQYF
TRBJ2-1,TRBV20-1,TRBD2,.,TGCAGTGCTAGGGACAGCAAGGGACTAGCGGGTTACAATGAGCAGTTCTTC,CSARDSKGLAGYNEQFF
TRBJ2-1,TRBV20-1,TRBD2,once,TGCAGTGCTAGAGTCATTAGCGGGAGGAATGAGCAGTTCTTC,CSARVISGRNEQFF
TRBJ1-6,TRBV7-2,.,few,TGTGCCAGCAGCTTAGAGTGGGCAGGGCTAGGTTCACCCCTCCACTTT,CASSLEWAGLGSPLHF
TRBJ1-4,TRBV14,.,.,TGTGCCAGCAGCCGGGGTGACAGGGAAAAACTGTTTTTT,CASSRGDREKLFF
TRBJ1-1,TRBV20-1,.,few,TGCAGTGAGAACAGGCAGATGAACACTGAAGCTTTCTTT,CSENRQMNTEAFF
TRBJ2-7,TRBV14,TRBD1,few,TGTGCCAGCAGCCAGGCCCTGGACAGGGCCGAGCAGTACTTC,CASSQALDRAEQYF
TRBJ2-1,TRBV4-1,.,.,TGCGCCAGCAGCCCCACGGGGACCTCGACGTACAATGAGCAGTTCTTC,CASSPTGTSTYNEQFF
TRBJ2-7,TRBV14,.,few,TGTGCCAGCAGCCAGGGTCCGGGGAGCCGCTACGAGCAGTACTTC,CASSQGPGSRYEQYF
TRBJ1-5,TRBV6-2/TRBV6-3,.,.,TGTGCCAGCATAGGTTCAGGGAAACATAGCAATCAGCCCCAGCATTTT,CASIGSGKHSNQPQHF
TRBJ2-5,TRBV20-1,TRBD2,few,TGCAGTGCTAGATCGCTTAGCGGGCAAGAGACCCAGTACTTC,CSARSLSGQETQYF
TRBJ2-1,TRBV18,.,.,TGTGCCAGCTCACCAACACGGGACGGCAAAGAGACCCAGTTCTTC,CASSPTRDGKETQFF
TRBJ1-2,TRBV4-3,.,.,TGCGCCAGCAGCCAAAGAGGGAATTTAAATGGCTACACCTTC,CASSQRGNLNGYTF
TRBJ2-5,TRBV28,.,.,TGTGCCAGCAGTAATAACCCAAAAGAGACCCAGTACTTC,CASSNNPKETQYF
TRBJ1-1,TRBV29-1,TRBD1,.,TGCAGCGTTCCATGGGACAGGGGGATGAACACTGAAGCTTTCTTT,CSVPWDRGMNTEAFF
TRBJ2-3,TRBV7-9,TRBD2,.,TGTGCCAGCACCTACCTTGAGCGGGGAAGCACAGATACACAGTATTTT,CASTYLERGSTDTQYF
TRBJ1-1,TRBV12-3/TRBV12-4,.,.,TGTGCCAGCAGTCCCCATCAGGGTGGGACCACTGAAGCTTTCTTT,CASSPHQGGTTEAFF
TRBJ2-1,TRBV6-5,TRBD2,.,TGTGCCGCGAAGCGGGGCTCCTACAATGAGCAGTTCTTC,CAAKRGSYNEQFF
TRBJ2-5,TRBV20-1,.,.,TGCAGTGAGGTGTGGGTGACAGGGACCCAGTACTTC,CSEVWVTGTQYF